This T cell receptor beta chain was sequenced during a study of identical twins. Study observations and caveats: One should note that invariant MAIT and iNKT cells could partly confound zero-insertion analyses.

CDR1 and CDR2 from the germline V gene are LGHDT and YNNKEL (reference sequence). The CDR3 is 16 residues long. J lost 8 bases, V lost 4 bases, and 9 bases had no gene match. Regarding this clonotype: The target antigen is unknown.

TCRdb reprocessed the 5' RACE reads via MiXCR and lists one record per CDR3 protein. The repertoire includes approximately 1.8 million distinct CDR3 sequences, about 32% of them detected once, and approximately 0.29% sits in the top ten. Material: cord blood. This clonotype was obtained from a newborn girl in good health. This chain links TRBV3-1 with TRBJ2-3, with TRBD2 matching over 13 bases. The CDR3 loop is CASSRRTSGGLGTQYF. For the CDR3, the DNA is TGTGCCAGCAGCCGCCGGACTAGCGGGGGCCTAGGTACGCAGTATTTT.